This passage covers 21 T cell receptor beta chains from one sample sequenced in a study of blood T cell repertoires in COVID-19 (dated by TCRdb to 2019 to 2021). Receptors were amplified or captured by the immunoSEQ multiplex PCR assay. TCRdb retrieved this table from immuneACCESS and kept in-frame rearrangements only. Not all clones are present; in checked studies, unresolved V genes account for under half, and no reason is known for the remainder. The sample profile shows over 150,000 clones; roughly 86% of them were found once. The top ten constitute 3.9% of the sample. The sequenced sample was peripheral blood. The origin of the receptors is a woman aged 55-70 years who had recovered from COVID-19.

This chain joins TRBV18 and TRBJ2-1, with D uncertain. The germline CDR1 and CDR2 sequences are KGHSH and LQKENI. V was pared by 3 bases and J by 9 bases, with 12 bases between. The CDR3 runs to 13 residues. CDR3 region: CASSPGWVGEQFF. The DNA for the CDR3 is TGTGCCAGCTCACCCGGGTGGGTTGGTGAGCAGTTCTTC. The complete variable domain, with remaining parts taken from reference TRBV18 and TRBJ2-1, reads NAGVMQNPRHLVRRRGQEARLRCSPMKGHSHVYWYRQLPEEGLKFMVYLQKENIIDESGMPKERFSAEFPKEGPSILRIQQVVRGDSAAYFCASSPGWVGEQFFGPGTRLTVL.

V is TRBV12-5 and J is TRBJ2-1, with 8 nucleotides matching TRBD1. J was trimmed by 15 bases and V by 1 base; bases with no gene match: 8. The CDR3 has 13 amino acids. Germline V gives CDR1 LGHNT, CDR2 FRNRAP. The DNA for the CDR3 is TGTGCTAGTGGTTTGGACAGGGGGGACCTACCGTTCTTC. Protein sequence: CASGLDRGDLPFF. Looking up the rest from reference TRBV12-5 and TRBJ2-1 gives the full variable domain: DARVTQTPRHKVTEMGQEVTMRCQPILGHNTVFWYRQTMMQGLELLAYFRNRAPLDDSGMPKDRFSAEMPDATLATLKIQPSEPRDSAVYFCASGLDRGDLPFFGPGTRLTVL.

The rearrangement links TRBV3-1 (or the pseudogene TRBV3-2) to TRBJ2-2; D is uncertain. The V and J ends lost 1 base and 3 bases respectively, with 6 bases between them. The germline V gene encodes CDR1 LGHDT and CDR2 YNNKEL (reference sequence). The CDR3 length is 14 residues. Written as DNA, the CDR3 is TGTGCCAGCAGCCAAGTCAGATACACCGGGGAGCTGTTTTTT. It encodes CASSQVRYTGELFF.

V usage is TRBV18 and J usage is TRBJ1-1; 7 nucleotides match TRBD1. The CDR3 runs 13 residues. Germline assignment: CDR1 KGHSH and CDR2 LQKENI. V shed 5 bases and J 5 bases; nucleotides not matched to a gene: 5. This chain's CDR3 is CASSSGGGTEAFF. DNA of the CDR3: TGTGCCAGCTCATCAGGGGGTGGGACTGAAGCTTTCTTT.

The count of this clone is one. The rearrangement joins TRBV11-2 to TRBJ1-5; no clear D. CDR1 and CDR2 from the germline V gene are SGHAT and FQNNGV. Trimming took off 1 base at V and 2 bases at J, with 9 bases between the two ends. The CDR3 consists of 15 residues. The DNA of the CDR3 is TGTGCCAGCAGCTTAGGTGGGCTACGCAATCAGCCCCAGCATTTT. It specifies CASSLGGLRNQPQHF.

V and J are TRBV4-1 and TRBJ2-2, with TRBD1 as a possible D gene (6 bases). With 3 bases removed from V and 1 base from J, the gap between germline ends came to 18 bases. Germline CDR1 and CDR2: MGHRA and YSYEKL. This CDR3 has 18 amino acids. In DNA form, the CDR3 reads TGCGCCAGCAGCCACCCAATGGGGGCGGACAAGAACACCGGGGAGCTGTTTTTT. This translates into CASSHPMGADKNTGELFF.

For this clone: This specimen includes other DNA sequences encoding the same CDR3. The chain is built from TRBV28 and TRBJ1-4; TRBD1 matches at 7 bases. The CDR3 is 13 residues long. With V trimmed by 2 bases and J by 6 bases, 0 bases remained unmatched. CDR1 is MDHEN, CDR2 SYDVKM, per germline. CDR3 sequence reads: CASSLGQDEKLFF. The CDR3 DNA reads TGTGCCAGCAGTTTAGGACAGGATGAAAAACTGTTTTTT.

This CDR3 is CASSQVDSNEKLFF. CDR3 sequence (DNA): TGCGCCAGCAGCCAAGTGGACAGTAATGAAAAACTGTTTTTT. This rearrangement joins TRBV4-1 to TRBJ1-4, with D perhaps matching TRBD1 (6 bases). Trimming shortened V by 1 base and J by 4 bases, and 7 bases separated the two germline ends. The CDR3 spans 14 residues. From germline, CDR1 is MGHRA and CDR2 YSYEKL.

V usage is TRBV28 and J usage is TRBJ1-1, with D perhaps TRBD1 (5 bases). The CDR3 has 13 amino acids. V was cut by 4 bases and J by 3 bases, with 9 bases left in between. Germline V gene sequence: CDR1 MDHEN, CDR2 SYDVKM. The CDR3 here is CASSSRQYTEAFF. The CDR3 DNA reads TGTGCCAGCAGTTCAAGACAGTACACTGAAGCTTTCTTT. The entire variable domain, with the rest obtained from reference TRBV28 and TRBJ1-1, is as follows: DVKVTQSSRYLVKRTGEKVFLECVQDMDHENMFWYRQDPGLGLRLIYFSYDVKMKEKGDIPEGYSVSREKKERFSLILESASTNQTSMYLCASSSRQYTEAFFGQGTRLTVV.

J is TRBJ1-6 and V is TRBV4-1; a possible D gene is TRBD1 (6 bases). V dropped 6 bases and J dropped 8 bases, with 23 bases sitting between them. Germline V CDR1 and CDR2: MGHRA, YSYEKL. The CDR3 consists of 17 residues. CDR3: CASRKLGQKIGDSPLHF. The CDR3 DNA sequence: TGCGCCAGCAGAAAGTTGGGACAAAAGATTGGTGATTCACCCCTCCACTTT.

The chain is built from TRBV11-3 and TRBJ2-7, with a tentative D call TRBD2 (5 bases). The CDR3 consists of 14 residues. Trimming removed 7 bases at V and 6 bases at J, with 19 bases between. Germline assignment: CDR1 SGHNT and CDR2 YENEEA. The CDR3 DNA is TGTGCCAGCACCGAAGTAGGTGGCGAGGGCGAGCAGTACTTC. It translates to CASTEVGGEGEQYF.

V and J are TRBV5-1 and TRBJ2-7; TRBD1 agrees at 8 bases. With 4 bases clipped from V and 2 bases from J, the junction kept 11 bases outside the gene matches. This CDR3 is 16 amino acids long. Germline V gene lookup returns CDR1 SGHRS and CDR2 YFSETQ. The CDR3 nucleotides are TGCGCCAGCAGCCCTATGGCAGGGGGCACAACCTACGAGCAGTACTTC. Amino acids: CASSPMAGGTTYEQYF.

The chain has TRBV25-1 and TRBJ2-1; TRBD1 is a possible D gene (5 bases). Germline V lookup: CDR1 MGHDK, CDR2 SYGVNS. Deletions cut 8 bases from V and 7 bases from J, with 15 bases between. The CDR3 is 13 amino acids. The CDR3, as DNA: TGTGCCAGCGCCCTCCGTCCAGGGAATGAGCAGTTCTTC. This encodes CASALRPGNEQFF.

V is TRBV5-1 and J is TRBJ1-6; D might be TRBD1 (6 bases). The CDR3 has 16 residues. The ends were cut back, 1 base at V and 7 bases at J, with 15 bases in the middle. Per the germline V gene, CDR1 is SGHRS and CDR2 is YFSETQ. CDR3 protein: CASSLRQEQMNSPLHF. CDR3 coding DNA: TGCGCCAGCAGCTTGAGACAGGAACAAATGAATTCACCCCTCCACTTT. The entire variable domain, with the rest obtained from reference TRBV5-1 and TRBJ1-6, is as follows: KAGVTQTPRYLIKTRGQQVTLSCSPISGHRSVSWYQQTPGQGLQFLFEYFSETQRNKGNFPGRFSGRQFSNSRSEMNVSTLELGDSALYLCASSLRQEQMNSPLHFGNGTRLTVT.

The V gene is TRBV14, the J gene TRBJ2-3; 13 bases map to TRBD2. Losses at the gene ends were 4 bases for V and 3 bases for J; bases not matched to a gene: 1. The CDR3 runs to 15 residues. Germline assignment: CDR1 SGHDN and CDR2 FVKESK. CDR3 amino acids: CASSLLAGGTDTQYF. The CDR3, as DNA: TGTGCCAGCAGCCTACTAGCGGGGGGGACAGATACGCAGTATTTT.

This chain joins TRBV9 and TRBJ1-3; no clear D gene. Germline V CDR1 and CDR2: SGDLS, YYNGEE. The CDR3 has 16 residues. The V gene lost 0 bases and the J gene lost 0 bases, with 10 bases spanning the gap. CDR3 nucleotides: TGTGCCAGCAGCGTAGGGTCGGGGAACTCTGGAAACACCATATATTTT. Its translation: CASSVGSGNSGNTIYF. Supplemented by reference TRBV9 and TRBJ1-3, the full variable domain reads DSGVTQTPKHLITATGQRVTLRCSPRSGDLSVYWYQQSLDQGLQFLIQYYNGEERAKGNILERFSAQQFPDLHSELNLSSLELGDSALYFCASSVGSGNSGNTIYFGEGSWLTVV.

The genes are TRBV5-8 and TRBJ2-5; TRBD1 agrees at 9 bases. Germline V gene data show CDR1 as SGHTS and CDR2 as YDEGEE. V gave up 5 bases and J gave up 2 bases; unmatched junction bases: 4. The CDR3 contains 14 residues. The CDR3 DNA follows: TGTGCCAGCAGGCTGGGACAGGGACAAGAGACCCAGTACTTC. Its translation: CASRLGQGQETQYF. The full variable domain, with the rest looked up from reference TRBV5-8 and TRBJ2-5, is EAGVTQSPTHLIKTRGQQATLRCSPISGHTSVYWYQQALGLGLQFLLWYDEGEERNRGNFPPRFSGRQFPNYSSELNVNALELEDSALYLCASRLGQGQETQYFGPGTRLLVL.

Here the CDR3 DNA reads TGTGCCAGCATTTCCAGGTTCTCCTACGAGCAGTACTTC. Residues: CASISRFSYEQYF. This chain joins TRBV5-8 and TRBJ2-7; D not certain. Trimming cost V 6 bases and J 0 bases, with 10 bases left between them. CDR1 and CDR2 from the germline V gene are SGHTS and YDEGEE. The CDR3 is 13 amino acids.

V gene TRBV3-1 (or the pseudogene TRBV3-2) combines with J gene TRBJ1-2, with TRBD1 matching 8 bases. Trimming removed 4 bases from V and 5 bases from J; junction bases left unmatched: 9. Looked up from germline, CDR1 is LGHDT and CDR2 is YNNKEL (reference sequence). The CDR3 is 15 amino acids. In DNA form, the CDR3 reads TGTGCCAGCAGCCCCCCCTACAGGGGGGGGTATGGCTACACCTTC. This sequence encodes CASSPPYRGGYGYTF.

The J gene is TRBJ1-6, the V gene TRBV6-1; TRBD1 might be the D (6 bases). This CDR3 has 15 amino acids. Trimming removed 1 base from V and 10 bases from J, with 14 bases in between. CDR1 and CDR2 from the germline V gene are MNHNS and SASEGT. DNA of the CDR3: TGTGCCAGCAGTGAAGTCGGAACAGGGCCCTCACCCCTCCACTTT. Amino acid sequence: CASSEVGTGPSPLHF.

The chain recombines TRBV4-1 with TRBJ1-6, with 7 bases fitting TRBD1. Per the germline V gene, CDR1 is MGHRA and CDR2 is YSYEKL. J lost 4 bases, V lost 4 bases, and 7 bases had no gene match. The CDR3 covers 16 residues. CDR3 DNA: TGCGCCAGCAGCCGGACGCCGGGACAGTATAATTCACCCCTCCACTTT. Its protein product is CASSRTPGQYNSPLHF.